This T cell receptor (beta chain) was recorded in a study of blood T cell repertoires in COVID-19. At the level of the study: PBMCs, B-cell-depleted T cells, or T cells provided the cDNA or gDNA that made up the material.

Study processing details: Amplification of reference gene primers was used by the study to estimate nucleated cell counts. Sequencing was performed with immunoSEQ multiplex PCR; in TCRdb, only in-frame clones are kept and a portion is missing. Clone size and the V and J calls come from that table; the DNA yielded D and trimming. The sample holds fewer than 250,000 clones, around 84% seen once. The CDR3 length is 15 residues. Germline CDR1 SNHLY, CDR2 FYNNEI. The ends were cut back, 2 bases at V and 7 bases at J, with 15 bases in the middle. The rearrangement joins TRBV2 to TRBJ1-5; D uncertain. The sequence was obtained from a woman aged 40 to 49 who had recovered from COVID-19. The sample comprised PBMCs or T cells enriched from blood (not recorded which). CDR3 region: CASSERGQVGQPQHF. The CDR3 nucleotides are TGTGCCAGCAGTGAAAGAGGGCAAGTAGGCCAGCCCCAGCATTTT. The full variable domain, rest sourced from reference TRBV2 and TRBJ1-5, is EPEVTQTPSHQVTQMGQEVILRCVPISNHLYFYWYRQILGQKVEFLVSFYNNEISEKSEIFDDQFSVERPDGSNFTLKIRSTKLEDSAMYFCASSERGQVGQPQHFGDGTRLSIL.